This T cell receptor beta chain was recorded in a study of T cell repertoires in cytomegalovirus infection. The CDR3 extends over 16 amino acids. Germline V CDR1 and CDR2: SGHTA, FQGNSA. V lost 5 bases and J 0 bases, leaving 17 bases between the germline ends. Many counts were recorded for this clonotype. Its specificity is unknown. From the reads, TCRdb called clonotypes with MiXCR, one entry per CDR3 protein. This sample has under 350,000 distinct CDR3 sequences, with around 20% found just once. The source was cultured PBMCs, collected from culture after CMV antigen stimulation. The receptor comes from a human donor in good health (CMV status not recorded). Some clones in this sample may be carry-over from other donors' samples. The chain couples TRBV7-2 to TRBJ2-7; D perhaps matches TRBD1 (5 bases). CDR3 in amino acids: CASSPRFPRGSYEQYF. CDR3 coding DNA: TGTGCCAGCAGCCCCCGATTTCCAAGGGGCTCCTACGAGCAGTACTTC. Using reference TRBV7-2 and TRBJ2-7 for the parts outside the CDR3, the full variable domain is GAGVSQSPSNKVTEKGKDVELRCDPISGHTALYWYRQSLGQGLEFLIYFQGNSAPDKSGLPSDRFSAERTGGSVSTLTIQRTQQEDSAVYLCASSPRFPRGSYEQYFGPGTRLTVT.